The 15 T cell receptor beta chains given below trace back to one sample, sequenced in a study of cytomegalovirus exposure and HLA in healthy donors. Vbeta (60) and Jbeta (13) primers were used in the PCR. Method: immunoSEQ multiplex PCR; TCRdb's copy keeps in-frame clones and lacks some. The sample yields around 91,000 clones, roughly 83% seen once. Sequenced: PBMCs. The receptors here all came from a man aged 18 to 29 in good health and CMV-seronegative.

This rearrangement joins TRBV15 to TRBJ1-2; TRBD1 matches at 8 bases. This CDR3 has 14 amino acids. V lost 8 bases, J lost 4 bases, and 9 bases stayed unmatched. CDR1 is LNHNV and CDR2 is YYDKDF in the germline V gene (reference sequence). CDR3 in amino acids: CATSGTGGSYGYTF. DNA for the CDR3: TGTGCCACCTCAGGGACAGGTGGTTCCTATGGCTACACCTTC.

The J gene is TRBJ2-7, the V gene TRBV7-2; a weak D match, TRBD2 (5 bases). CDR1 is SGHTA, CDR2 FQGNSA, per germline. The CDR3 has 15 residues. V shed 1 base and J shed 2 bases, with 12 bases lying between them. The CDR3 region has the DNA TGTGCCAGCAGCTTAGGCTTGGGAGAGACCTACGAGCAGTACTTC. Translating it yields CASSLGLGETYEQYF.

CDR3 region: CASSSQGAGEKLFF. CDR3 in DNA: TGTGCCAGCAGCTCACAGGGGGCTGGTGAAAAACTGTTTTTT. The chain carries TRBV5-5 and TRBJ1-4; 9 nucleotides align to TRBD1. Losses at the gene ends were 3 bases for V and 7 bases for J; bases not matched to a gene: 4. This CDR3 is built from 14 residues. CDR1 is SGHKS and CDR2 is YYEKEE in the germline V gene (reference sequence).

V usage is TRBV28 and J usage is TRBJ1-3; D might be TRBD1 (6 bases). V lost 3 bases and J lost 3, with 18 bases in between. In germline, CDR1 is MDHEN, CDR2 SYDVKM. CDR3 size: 17 residues. This chain's CDR3 is CASSLRAGASGGNTIYF. CDR3 nucleotide sequence: TGTGCCAGCAGTTTGAGGGCAGGGGCGAGTGGTGGAAACACCATATATTTT.

This clone showed up just a few times. The J gene is TRBJ1-3, the V gene TRBV6-1; D possibly corresponds to TRBD1 (5 bases). The V end lost 11 bases, the J end lost 6 bases, and 23 bases lay between the germline ends. Germline CDR1 reads MNHNS; CDR2 reads SASEGT. This CDR3 has 15 residues. The CDR3 region has the DNA TGTGCCGGCCTTGTGGTCAGGGATAGGGTAAACACCATATATTTT. It specifies CAGLVVRDRVNTIYF.

This sequence joins TRBV2 and TRBJ2-3; 8 nucleotides line up with TRBD2. CDR1 SNHLY and CDR2 FYNNEI come from the germline V gene. The J segment lost 4 bases and the V segment lost 10 bases, leaving 13 bases of the junction unmatched. This CDR3 contains 15 residues. CDR3 bases: TGTGCCATCCTCTTCAGTAGCGGGAATGCAGATACGCAGTATTTT. Translating gives CAILFSSGNADTQYF.

This sequence joins TRBV29-1 and TRBJ2-2; D may be TRBD1 (5 bases). Germline loops: CDR1 SQVTM, CDR2 ANQGSEA. The length of the CDR3 is 13 residues. Trimming shortened V by 8 bases and J by 9 bases, and 19 bases separated the two germline ends. The DNA for the CDR3 is TGCAGCTCTCGATTGCAGGGTTCGAGGGAGCTGTTTTTT. Protein sequence: CSSRLQGSRELFF.

The genes are TRBV7-8 and TRBJ1-6, with 7 bases lining up with TRBD1. The CDR3 contains 16 residues. Germline V CDR1 and CDR2: SGHVS, FQNEAQ. With 1 base clipped from V and 6 bases from J, the junction kept 6 bases outside the gene matches. As DNA, the CDR3 is TGTGCCAGCAGCTTAGAGGCAGGGGGTCCTAATTCACCCCTCCACTTT. Translating gives CASSLEAGGPNSPLHF.

The genes are TRBV28 and TRBJ1-2, with D hard to call. This CDR3 is built from 13 residues. With 2 bases removed from V and 4 bases from J, the gap between germline ends came to 8 bases. The germline V gene encodes CDR1 MDHEN and CDR2 SYDVKM. The CDR3 nucleotides are TGTGCCAGCAGTTTACAGCGCCGCTATGGCTACACCTTC. Translating gives CASSLQRRYGYTF.

This sequence joins TRBV29-1 and TRBJ2-1; D might be TRBD2 (6 bases). Germline V lookup: CDR1 SQVTM, CDR2 ANQGSEA. CDR3 length: 14 residues. V was cut by 7 bases and J by 1 base, with 14 bases left in between. DNA for the CDR3: TGCAGCGCAAAGGGAGGACGATCCTACAATGAGCAGTTCTTC. Translating it yields CSAKGGRSYNEQFF.

This chain joins TRBV25-1 and TRBJ2-1; maybe TRBD2 (6 bases). This CDR3 contains 16 residues. The germline V gene has CDR1 MGHDK and CDR2 SYGVNS. Trimming removed 5 bases from V and 0 bases from J, with 14 bases in between. The CDR3 DNA follows: TGTGCCAGCAGTACCCGGGACTCGAGCTCCTACAATGAGCAGTTCTTC. Protein sequence: CASSTRDSSSYNEQFF. The entire variable domain, with the rest obtained from reference TRBV25-1 and TRBJ2-1, is as follows: EADIYQTPRYLVIGTGKKITLECSQTMGHDKMYWYQQDPGMELHLIHYSYGVNSTEKGDLSSESTVSRIRTEHFPLTLESARPSHTSQYLCASSTRDSSSYNEQFFGPGTRLTVL.

This clone was counted once. The rearrangement joins TRBV5-1 to TRBJ2-7; tentative D call: TRBD2 (5 bases). Trimming stripped 3 bases from V and 7 bases from J, with 11 bases between. The CDR3 length is 12 residues. The germline gives CDR1 SGHRS, CDR2 YFSETQ. The CDR3 bases are TGCGCCAGCAGCTCCCCTCCGGGAGAGCAGTACTTC. This encodes CASSSPPGEQYF.

This chain joins TRBV25-1 and TRBJ2-7; D remains unclear. Germline lookup yields CDR1 MGHDK and CDR2 SYGVNS. V lost 2 bases, J lost 3 bases, and 11 bases lay in between. The CDR3 consists of 14 residues. The CDR3 loop is CASSEGGRLYEQYF. The CDR3 DNA follows: TGTGCCAGCAGTGAAGGTGGCAGACTCTACGAGCAGTACTTC.

The chain recombines TRBV29-1 with TRBJ2-5, with 10 bases fitting TRBD1. The J segment lost 4 bases and the V segment lost 6 bases, leaving 8 bases of the junction unmatched. Germline CDR1 reads SQVTM; CDR2 reads ANQGSEA. The CDR3 consists of 14 residues. The CDR3 protein is CSVVDRGRLETQYF. CDR3 in DNA: TGCAGCGTAGTCGACAGGGGGCGTTTAGAGACCCAGTACTTC.

V usage is TRBV30 and J usage is TRBJ2-4; 9 bases are a match to TRBD1. There are 15 residues in the CDR3. V shed 5 bases, J shed 2 bases, and the junction held 7 bases outside the gene matches. Germline lookup yields CDR1 GTSNPN and CDR2 SVGIG (reference sequence). For the CDR3, the DNA is TGTGCCTGGGCCACAGGGGGCGCGTCCAAAAACATTCAGTACTTC. Amino acid sequence: CAWATGGASKNIQYF.